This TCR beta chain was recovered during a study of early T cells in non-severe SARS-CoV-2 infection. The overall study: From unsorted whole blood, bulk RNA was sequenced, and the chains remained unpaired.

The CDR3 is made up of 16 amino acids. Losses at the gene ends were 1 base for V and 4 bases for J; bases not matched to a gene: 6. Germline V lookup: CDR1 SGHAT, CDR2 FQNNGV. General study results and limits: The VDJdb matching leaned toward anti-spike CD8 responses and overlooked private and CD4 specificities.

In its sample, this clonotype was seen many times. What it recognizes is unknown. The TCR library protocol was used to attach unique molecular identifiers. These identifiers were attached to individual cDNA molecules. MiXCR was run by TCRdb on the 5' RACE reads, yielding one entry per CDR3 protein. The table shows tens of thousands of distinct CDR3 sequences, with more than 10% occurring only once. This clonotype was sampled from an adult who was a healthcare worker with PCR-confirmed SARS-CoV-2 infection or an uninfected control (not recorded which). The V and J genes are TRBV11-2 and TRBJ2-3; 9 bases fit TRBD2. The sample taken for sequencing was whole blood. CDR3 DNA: TGTGCCAGCAGCTTAGCTTATAGCGGGAGAGCAGATACGCAGTATTTT. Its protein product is CASSLAYSGRADTQYF.